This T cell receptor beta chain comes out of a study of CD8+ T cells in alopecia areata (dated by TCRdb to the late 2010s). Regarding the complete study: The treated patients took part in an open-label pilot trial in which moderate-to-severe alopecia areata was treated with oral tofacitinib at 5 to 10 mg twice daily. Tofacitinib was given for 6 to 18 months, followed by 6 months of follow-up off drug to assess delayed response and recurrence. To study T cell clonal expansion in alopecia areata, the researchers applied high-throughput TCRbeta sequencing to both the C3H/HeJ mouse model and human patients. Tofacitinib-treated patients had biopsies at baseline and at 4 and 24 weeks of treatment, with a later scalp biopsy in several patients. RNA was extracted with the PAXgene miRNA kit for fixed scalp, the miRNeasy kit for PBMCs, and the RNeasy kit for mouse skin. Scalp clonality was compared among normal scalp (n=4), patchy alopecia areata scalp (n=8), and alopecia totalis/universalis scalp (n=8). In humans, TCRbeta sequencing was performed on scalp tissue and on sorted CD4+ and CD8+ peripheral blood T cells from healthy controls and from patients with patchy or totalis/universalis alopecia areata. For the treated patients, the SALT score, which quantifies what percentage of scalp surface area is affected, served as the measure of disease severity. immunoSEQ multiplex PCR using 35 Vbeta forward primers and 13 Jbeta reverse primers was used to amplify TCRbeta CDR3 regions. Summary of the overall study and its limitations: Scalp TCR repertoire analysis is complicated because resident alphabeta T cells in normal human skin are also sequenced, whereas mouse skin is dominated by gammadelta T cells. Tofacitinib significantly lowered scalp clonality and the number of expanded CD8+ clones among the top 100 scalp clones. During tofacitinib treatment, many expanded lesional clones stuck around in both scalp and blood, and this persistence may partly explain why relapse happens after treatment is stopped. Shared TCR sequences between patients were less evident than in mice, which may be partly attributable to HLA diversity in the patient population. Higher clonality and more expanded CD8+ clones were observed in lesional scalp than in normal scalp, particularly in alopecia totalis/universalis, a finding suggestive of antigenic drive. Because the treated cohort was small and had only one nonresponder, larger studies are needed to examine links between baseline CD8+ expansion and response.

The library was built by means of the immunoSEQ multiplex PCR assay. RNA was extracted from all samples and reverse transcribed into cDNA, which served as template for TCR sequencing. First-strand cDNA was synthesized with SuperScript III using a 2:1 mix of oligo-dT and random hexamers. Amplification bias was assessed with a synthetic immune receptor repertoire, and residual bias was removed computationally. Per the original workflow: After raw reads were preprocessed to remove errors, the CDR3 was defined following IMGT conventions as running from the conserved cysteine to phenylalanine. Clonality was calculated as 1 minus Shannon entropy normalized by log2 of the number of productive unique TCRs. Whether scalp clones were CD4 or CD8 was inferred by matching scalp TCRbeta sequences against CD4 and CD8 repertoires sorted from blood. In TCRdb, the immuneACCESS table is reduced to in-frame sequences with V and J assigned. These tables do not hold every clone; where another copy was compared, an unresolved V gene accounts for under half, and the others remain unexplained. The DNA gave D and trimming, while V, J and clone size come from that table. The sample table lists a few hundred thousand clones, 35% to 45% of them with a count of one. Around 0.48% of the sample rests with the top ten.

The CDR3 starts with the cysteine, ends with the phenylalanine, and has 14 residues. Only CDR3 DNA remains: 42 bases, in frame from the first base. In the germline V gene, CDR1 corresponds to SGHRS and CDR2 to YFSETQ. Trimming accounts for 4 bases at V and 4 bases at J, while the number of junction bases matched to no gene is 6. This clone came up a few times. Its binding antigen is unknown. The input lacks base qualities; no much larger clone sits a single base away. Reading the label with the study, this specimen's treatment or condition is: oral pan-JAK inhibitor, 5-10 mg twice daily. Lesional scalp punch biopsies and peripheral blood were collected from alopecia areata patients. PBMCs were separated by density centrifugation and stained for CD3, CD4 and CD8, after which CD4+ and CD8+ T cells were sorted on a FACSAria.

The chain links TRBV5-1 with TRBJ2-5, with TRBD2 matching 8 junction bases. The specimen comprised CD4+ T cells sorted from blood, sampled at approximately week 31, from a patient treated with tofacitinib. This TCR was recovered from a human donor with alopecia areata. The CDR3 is CASSPAGVAETQYF. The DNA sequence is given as TGCGCCAGCAGCCCAGCGGGAGTGGCAGAGACCCAGTACTTC.